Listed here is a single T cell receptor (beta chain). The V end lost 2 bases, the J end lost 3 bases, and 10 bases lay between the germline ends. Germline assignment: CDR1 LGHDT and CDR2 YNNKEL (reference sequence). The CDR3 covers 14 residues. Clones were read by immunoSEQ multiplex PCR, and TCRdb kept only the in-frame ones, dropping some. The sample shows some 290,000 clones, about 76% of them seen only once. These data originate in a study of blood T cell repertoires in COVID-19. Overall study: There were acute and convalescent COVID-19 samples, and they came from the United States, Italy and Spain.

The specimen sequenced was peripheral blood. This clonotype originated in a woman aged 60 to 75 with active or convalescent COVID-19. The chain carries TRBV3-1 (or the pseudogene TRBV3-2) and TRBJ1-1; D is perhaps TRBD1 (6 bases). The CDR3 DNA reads TGTGCCAGCAGCCAACGGACAGTGGACACTGAAGCTTTCTTT. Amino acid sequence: CASSQRTVDTEAFF.